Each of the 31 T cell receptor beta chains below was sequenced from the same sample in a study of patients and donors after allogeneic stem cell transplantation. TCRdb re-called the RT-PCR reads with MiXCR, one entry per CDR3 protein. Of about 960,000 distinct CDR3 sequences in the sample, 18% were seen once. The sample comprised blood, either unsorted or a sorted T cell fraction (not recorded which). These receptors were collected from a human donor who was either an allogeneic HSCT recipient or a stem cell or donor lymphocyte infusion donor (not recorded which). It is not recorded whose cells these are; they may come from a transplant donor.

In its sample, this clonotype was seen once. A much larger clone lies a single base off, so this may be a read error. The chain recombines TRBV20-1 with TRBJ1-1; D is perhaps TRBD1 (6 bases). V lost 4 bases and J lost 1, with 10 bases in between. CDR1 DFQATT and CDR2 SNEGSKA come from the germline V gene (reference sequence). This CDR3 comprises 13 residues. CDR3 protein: CSAKTGRNTEAFF. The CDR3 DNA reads TGCAGTGCTAAAACAGGGCGGAACACTGAAGCTTTCTTT.

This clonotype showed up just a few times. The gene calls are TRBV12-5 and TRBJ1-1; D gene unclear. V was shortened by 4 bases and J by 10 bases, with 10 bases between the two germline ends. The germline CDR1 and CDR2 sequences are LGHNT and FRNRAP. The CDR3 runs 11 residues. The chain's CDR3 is CASGSQERAFF. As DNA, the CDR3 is TGTGCTAGTGGTTCCCAGGAGAGAGCTTTCTTT.

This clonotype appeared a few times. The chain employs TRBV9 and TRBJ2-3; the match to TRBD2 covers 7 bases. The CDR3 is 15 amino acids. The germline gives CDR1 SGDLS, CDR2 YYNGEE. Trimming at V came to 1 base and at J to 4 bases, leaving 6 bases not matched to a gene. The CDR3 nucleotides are TGTGCCAGCAGCGTACAGGCTAGCGGTGCAGATACGCAGTATTTT. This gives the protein CASSVQASGADTQYF. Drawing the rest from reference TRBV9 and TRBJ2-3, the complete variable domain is DSGVTQTPKHLITATGQRVTLRCSPRSGDLSVYWYQQSLDQGLQFLIQYYNGEERAKGNILERFSAQQFPDLHSELNLSSLELGDSALYFCASSVQASGADTQYFGPGTRLTVL.

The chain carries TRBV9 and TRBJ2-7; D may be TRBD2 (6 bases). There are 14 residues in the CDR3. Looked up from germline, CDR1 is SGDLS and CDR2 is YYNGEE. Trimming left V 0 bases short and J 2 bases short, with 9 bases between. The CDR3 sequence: CASSVGDSAYEQYF. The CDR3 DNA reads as TGTGCCAGCAGCGTAGGGGACTCCGCCTACGAGCAGTACTTC.

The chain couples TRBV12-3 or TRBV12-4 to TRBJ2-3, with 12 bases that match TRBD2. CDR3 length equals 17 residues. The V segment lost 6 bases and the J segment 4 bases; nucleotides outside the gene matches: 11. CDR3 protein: CASSPPSGGALADTQYF. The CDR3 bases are TGTGCCAGCAGCCCTCCTAGCGGGGGGGCCTTAGCAGATACGCAGTATTTT.

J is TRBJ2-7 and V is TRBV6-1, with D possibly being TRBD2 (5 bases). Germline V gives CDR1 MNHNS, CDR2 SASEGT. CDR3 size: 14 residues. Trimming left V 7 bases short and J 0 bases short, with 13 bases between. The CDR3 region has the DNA TGTGCCAGCACCCAGCGGAAAACCTCCTACGAGCAGTACTTC. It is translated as CASTQRKTSYEQYF.

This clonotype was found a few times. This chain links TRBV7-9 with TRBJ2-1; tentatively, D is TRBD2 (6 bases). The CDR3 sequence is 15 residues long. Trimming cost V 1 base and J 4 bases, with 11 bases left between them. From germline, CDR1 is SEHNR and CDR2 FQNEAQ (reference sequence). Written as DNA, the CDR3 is TGTGCCAGCAGCTTAGTTGTAGGGAGGTACAATGAGCAGTTCTTC. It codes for CASSLVVGRYNEQFF. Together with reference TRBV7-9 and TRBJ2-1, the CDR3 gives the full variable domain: DTGVSQNPRHKITKRGQNVTFRCDPISEHNRLYWYRQTLGQGPEFLTYFQNEAQLEKSRLLSDRFSAERPKGSFSTLEIQRTEQGDSAMYLCASSLVVGRYNEQFFGPGTRLTVL.

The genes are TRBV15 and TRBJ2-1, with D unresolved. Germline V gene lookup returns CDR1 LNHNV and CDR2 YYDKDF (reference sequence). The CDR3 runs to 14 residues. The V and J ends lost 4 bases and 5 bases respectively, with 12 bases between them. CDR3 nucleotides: TGTGCCACCAGCATCCCCCGGCCAGACAATGAGCAGTTCTTC. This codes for CATSIPRPDNEQFF.

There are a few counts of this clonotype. CDR3 protein: CASSLDRGVRIEFF. CDR3 DNA sequence: TGTGCCAGCAGTTTAGATAGGGGGGTTAGAATCGAGTTCTTC. The V and J genes are TRBV12-3 or TRBV12-4 and TRBJ2-1; the D gene could be TRBD1 or TRBD2 (6 bases each). The CDR3 is made up of 14 amino acids. Trimming left V 1 base short and J 14 bases short, with 18 bases between.

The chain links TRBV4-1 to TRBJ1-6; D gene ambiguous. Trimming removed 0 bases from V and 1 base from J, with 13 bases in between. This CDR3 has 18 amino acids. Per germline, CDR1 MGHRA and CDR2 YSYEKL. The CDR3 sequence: CASSQDGTRPSYNSPLHF. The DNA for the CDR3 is TGCGCCAGCAGCCAAGACGGAACTAGACCGTCCTATAATTCACCCCTCCACTTT.

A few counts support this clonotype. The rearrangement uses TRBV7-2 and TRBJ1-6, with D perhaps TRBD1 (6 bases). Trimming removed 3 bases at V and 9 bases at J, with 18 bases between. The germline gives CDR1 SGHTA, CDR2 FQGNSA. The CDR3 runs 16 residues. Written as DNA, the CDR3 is TGTGCCAGCAGCTTGGGCCGGAGGGGGTATGGTTCACCCCTCCACTTT. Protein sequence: CASSLGRRGYGSPLHF.

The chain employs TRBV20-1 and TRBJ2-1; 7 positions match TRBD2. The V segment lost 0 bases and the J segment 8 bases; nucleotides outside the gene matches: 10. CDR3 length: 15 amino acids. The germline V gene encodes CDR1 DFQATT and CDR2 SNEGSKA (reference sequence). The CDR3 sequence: CSARDWREGAYEQFF. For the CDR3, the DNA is TGCAGTGCTAGAGATTGGAGGGAGGGAGCTTATGAGCAGTTCTTC.

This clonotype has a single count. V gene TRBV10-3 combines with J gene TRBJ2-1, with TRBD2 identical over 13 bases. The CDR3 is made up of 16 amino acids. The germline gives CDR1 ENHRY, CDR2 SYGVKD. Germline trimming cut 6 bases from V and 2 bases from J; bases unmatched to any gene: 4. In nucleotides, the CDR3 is TGTGCCATCAGGCCAGGGACTAGCGGGACCTACAATGAGCAGTTCTTC. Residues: CAIRPGTSGTYNEQFF.

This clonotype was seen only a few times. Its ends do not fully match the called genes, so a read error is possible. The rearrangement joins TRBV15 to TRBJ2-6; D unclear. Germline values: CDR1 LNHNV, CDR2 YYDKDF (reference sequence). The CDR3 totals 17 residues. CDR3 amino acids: CATSREDKNSGANVLTF. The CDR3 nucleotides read TGTGCCACCAGCCGAGAAGATAAGAACTCTGGGGCCAACGTCCTGACTTTC.

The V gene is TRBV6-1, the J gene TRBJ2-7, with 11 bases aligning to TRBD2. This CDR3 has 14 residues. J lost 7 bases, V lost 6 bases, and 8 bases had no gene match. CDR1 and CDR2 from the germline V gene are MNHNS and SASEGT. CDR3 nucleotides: TGTGCCAGCAGGAAAATAGCGGGAGGGCAAGAGCAGTACTTC. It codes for CASRKIAGGQEQYF.

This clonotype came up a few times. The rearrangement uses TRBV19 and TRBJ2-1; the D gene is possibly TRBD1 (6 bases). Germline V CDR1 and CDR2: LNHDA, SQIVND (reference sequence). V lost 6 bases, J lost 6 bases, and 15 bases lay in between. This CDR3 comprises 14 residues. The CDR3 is CASRDDRRTNEQFF. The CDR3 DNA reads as TGTGCCAGTAGGGATGACAGGAGAACCAATGAGCAGTTCTTC.

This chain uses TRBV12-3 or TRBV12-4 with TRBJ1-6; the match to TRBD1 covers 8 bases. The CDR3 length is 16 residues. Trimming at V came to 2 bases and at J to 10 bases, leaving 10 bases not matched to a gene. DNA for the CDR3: TGTGCCAGCAGTTTAAGAAGCGACAGGGGAAGGTCACCCCTCCACTTT. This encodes CASSLRSDRGRSPLHF.

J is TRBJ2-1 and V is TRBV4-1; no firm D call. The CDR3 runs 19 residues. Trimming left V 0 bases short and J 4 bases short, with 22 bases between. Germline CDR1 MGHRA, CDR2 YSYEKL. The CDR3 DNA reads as TGCGCCAGCAGCCAAGACCCAGGATTAAGCGAGGCTCTATACAATGAGCAGTTCTTC. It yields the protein CASSQDPGLSEALYNEQFF.

As DNA, the CDR3 is TGTGCCAGCAGTTTATTGGGGGCACCTGGAAACACCATATATTTT. Translated: CASSLLGAPGNTIYF. This chain connects TRBV12-3 or TRBV12-4 to TRBJ1-3; D possibly corresponds to TRBD1 (6 bases). The CDR3 totals 15 residues. V lost 2 bases and J lost 2, with 10 bases in between.

The CDR3 protein is CSARKQGANYGYTF. CDR3 nucleotide sequence: TGCAGTGCTAGAAAACAGGGAGCTAACTATGGCTACACCTTC. This chain connects TRBV20-1 to TRBJ1-2, with a weak D call TRBD1 (6 bases). Trimming shortened V by 2 bases and J by 0 bases, and 10 bases separated the two germline ends. CDR3 length equals 14 residues. The germline V gene encodes CDR1 DFQATT and CDR2 SNEGSKA (reference sequence).

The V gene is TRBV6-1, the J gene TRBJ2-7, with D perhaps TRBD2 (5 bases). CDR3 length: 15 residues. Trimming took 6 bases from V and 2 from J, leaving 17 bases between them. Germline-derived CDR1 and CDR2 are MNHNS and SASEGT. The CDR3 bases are TGTGCCAGCAGACTTTTGGGAGATCGGACCTACGAGCAGTACTTC. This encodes CASRLLGDRTYEQYF.

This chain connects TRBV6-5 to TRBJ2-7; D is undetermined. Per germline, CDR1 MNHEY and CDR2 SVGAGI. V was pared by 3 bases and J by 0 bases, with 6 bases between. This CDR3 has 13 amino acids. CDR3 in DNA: TGTGCCAGCAGTTATCGGAACTCCTACGAGCAGTACTTC. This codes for CASSYRNSYEQYF.

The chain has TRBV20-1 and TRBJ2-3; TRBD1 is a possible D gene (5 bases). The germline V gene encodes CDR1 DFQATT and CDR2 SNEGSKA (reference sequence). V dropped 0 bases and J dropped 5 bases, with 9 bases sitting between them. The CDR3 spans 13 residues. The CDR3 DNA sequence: TGCAGTGCTAGAGAGGCCAGGGTAGATACGCAGTATTTT. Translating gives CSAREARVDTQYF.

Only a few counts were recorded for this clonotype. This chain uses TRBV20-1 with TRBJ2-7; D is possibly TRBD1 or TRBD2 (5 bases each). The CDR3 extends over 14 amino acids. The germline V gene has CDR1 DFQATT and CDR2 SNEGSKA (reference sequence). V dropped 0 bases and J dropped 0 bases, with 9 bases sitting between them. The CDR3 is CSARDAGSSYEQYF. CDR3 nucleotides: TGCAGTGCTAGAGATGCAGGGAGCTCCTACGAGCAGTACTTC.

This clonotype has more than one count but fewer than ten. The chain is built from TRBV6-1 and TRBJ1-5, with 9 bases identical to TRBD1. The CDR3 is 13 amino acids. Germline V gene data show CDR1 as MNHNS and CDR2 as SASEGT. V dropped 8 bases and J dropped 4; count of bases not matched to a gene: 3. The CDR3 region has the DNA TGTGCCAGCCACGGGACAGGGAATCAGCCCCAGCATTTT. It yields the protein CASHGTGNQPQHF.

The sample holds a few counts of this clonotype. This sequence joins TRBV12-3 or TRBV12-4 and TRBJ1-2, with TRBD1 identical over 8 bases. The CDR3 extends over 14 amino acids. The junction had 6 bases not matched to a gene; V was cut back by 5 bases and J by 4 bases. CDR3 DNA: TGTGCCAGCAGTGGACAACAGGGGGTCTATGGCTACACCTTC. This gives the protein CASSGQQGVYGYTF.

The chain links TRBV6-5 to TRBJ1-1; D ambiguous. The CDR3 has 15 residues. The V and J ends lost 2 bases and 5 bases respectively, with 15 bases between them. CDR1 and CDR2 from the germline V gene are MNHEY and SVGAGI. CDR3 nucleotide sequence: TGTGCCAGCAGTTACGGGGTCGGCGGTGATACTGAAGCTTTCTTT. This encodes CASSYGVGGDTEAFF.

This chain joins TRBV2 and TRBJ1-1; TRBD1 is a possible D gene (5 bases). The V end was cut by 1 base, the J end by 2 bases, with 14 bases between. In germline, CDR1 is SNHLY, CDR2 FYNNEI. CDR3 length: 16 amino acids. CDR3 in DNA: TGTGCCAGCAGTGAAGGCGGGCGTGGGACCAACACTGAAGCTTTCTTT. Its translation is CASSEGGRGTNTEAFF.

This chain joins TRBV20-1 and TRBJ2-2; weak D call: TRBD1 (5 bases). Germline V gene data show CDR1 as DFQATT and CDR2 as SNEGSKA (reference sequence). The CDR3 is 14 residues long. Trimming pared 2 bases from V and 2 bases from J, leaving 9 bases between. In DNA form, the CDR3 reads TGCAGTGCTAGACAGGGAAAAAACACCGGGGAGCTGTTTTTT. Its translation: CSARQGKNTGELFF.

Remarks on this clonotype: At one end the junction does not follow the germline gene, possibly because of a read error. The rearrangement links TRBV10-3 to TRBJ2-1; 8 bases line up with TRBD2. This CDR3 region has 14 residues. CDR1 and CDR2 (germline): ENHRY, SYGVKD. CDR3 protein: CAITESGTSNEQFF. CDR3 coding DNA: TGTGCCATCACTGAGTCAGGGACTAGCAATGAGCAGTTCTTC.

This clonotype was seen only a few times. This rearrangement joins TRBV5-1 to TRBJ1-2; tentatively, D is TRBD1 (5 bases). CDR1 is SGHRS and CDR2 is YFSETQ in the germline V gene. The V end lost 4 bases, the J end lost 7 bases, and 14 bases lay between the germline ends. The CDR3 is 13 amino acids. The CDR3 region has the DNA TGCGCCAGCAGCAACCAGGGTGGGGTTGGCTACACCTTC. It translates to CASSNQGGVGYTF.